The sequence of this T cell receptor beta chain was determined in a study of T cells expressing NK-cell markers (dated by TCRdb to 2018 to 2020). A note on the overall study: Three sorted T-cell subsets (CD3+CD56+NKG2C+, CD3+CD56+NKG2C- and CD3+CD56-NKG2C+) from fewer than 10 donors had their TCR beta-chain repertoires profiled. Seven of the eight sequenced donors were HCMV-seropositive and one was HCMV-seronegative. All eight donors whose samples were sequenced were randomly selected healthy volunteers, three of them men and five women. Sequencing of the libraries produced 2 x 150 bp reads on Illumina HiSeq 2000/2500, MiSeq or NextSeq. On the study overall, not on this receptor specifically: Whether the expanded NKG2C-expressing T cell clones were specific for HCMV antigens remained unclear. For 5 or 6 donors, the dominant CD3+CD56+NKG2C+ clonotypes were among the top 10 CD8+ clonotypes and accounted for roughly 1.0-8% of CD8+ T cells. Those dominant clonotypes were again the most abundant among CD3+CD56-NKG2C+ cells in a few donors, at roughly 25-65%.

Sequencing used an Illumina HiSeq 2000. TCR beta cDNA libraries were prepared using 5'RACE template switching, which introduced a universal primer site and unique molecular identifiers. cDNA synthesis was primed from the TCR beta constant segment and was followed by two successive PCR amplification steps. Turning to the authors' computational methods: MIGEC handled demultiplexing of the reads and grouping by UMI, while MiTCR was used to assemble and quantify clonotypes. To exclude erroneous sequences, any TCR cDNA sequence not supported by at least two reads was discarded. The tcR package was used for downstream repertoire analysis, with clonotypes matched between fractions based on CDR3 nucleotide sequence plus V segment. VDJmatch was used to annotate antigen specificity against VDJdb, with one amino acid substitution in CDR3 permitted. After the reads were reprocessed by TCRdb, one entry was made per CDR3 protein sequence, with no DNA. What appears here as the V and J calls and clone size reflects TCRdb's work, not the paper's. The sample table gives 500,000 to 700,000 distinct CDR3 sequences. Of the sample, around 4% falls within the top ten clones.

The CDR3 starts with the cysteine, ends with the phenylalanine, and has 18 residues. DNA was not recorded. CDR1 SGDLS and CDR2 YYNGEE were looked up in the germline V gene. As for this clonotype: The antigen it recognizes is unknown.

A commercial ELISA kit detecting HCMV-specific IgG in serum was used to determine HCMV serostatus. Peripheral blood mononuclear cells were isolated from blood by Ficoll density gradient centrifugation. The TCR originated in a man between 18 and 29 years old in good health. Donor details come from another sample of the same person, matched by shared clones. Input material: blood T cells: a sorted CD56 or NKG2C T cell subset, CD4+ or CD8+ T cells, or bulk PBMC T cells (not recorded which). The chain was built from TRBV9 and TRBJ2-2; TCRdb designates TRBD2, a call that cannot be tested without DNA. This receptor carries the CDR3 CASSVVDVGSKGTGELFF.